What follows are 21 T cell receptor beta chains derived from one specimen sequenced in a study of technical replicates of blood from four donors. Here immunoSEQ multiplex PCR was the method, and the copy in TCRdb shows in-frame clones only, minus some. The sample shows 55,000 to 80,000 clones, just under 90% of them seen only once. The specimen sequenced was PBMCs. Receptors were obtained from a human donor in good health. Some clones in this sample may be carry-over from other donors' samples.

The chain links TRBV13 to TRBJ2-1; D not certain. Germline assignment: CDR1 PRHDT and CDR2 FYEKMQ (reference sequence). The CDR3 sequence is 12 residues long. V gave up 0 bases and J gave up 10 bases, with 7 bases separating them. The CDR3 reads CASSLGTKEQFF. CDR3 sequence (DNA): TGTGCCAGCAGCTTAGGAACAAAGGAGCAGTTCTTC. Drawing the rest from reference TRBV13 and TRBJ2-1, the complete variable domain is AAGVIQSPRHLIKEKRETATLKCYPIPRHDTVYWYQQGPGQDPQFLISFYEKMQSDKGSIPDRFSAQQFSDYHSELNMSSLELGDSALYFCASSLGTKEQFFGPGTRLTVL.

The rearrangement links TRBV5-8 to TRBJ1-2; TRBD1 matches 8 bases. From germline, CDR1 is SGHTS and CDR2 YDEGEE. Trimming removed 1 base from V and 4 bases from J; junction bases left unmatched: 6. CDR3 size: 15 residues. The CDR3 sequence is CASSLWTTGAYGYTF. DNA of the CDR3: TGTGCCAGCAGCTTGTGGACGACAGGGGCCTATGGCTACACCTTC.

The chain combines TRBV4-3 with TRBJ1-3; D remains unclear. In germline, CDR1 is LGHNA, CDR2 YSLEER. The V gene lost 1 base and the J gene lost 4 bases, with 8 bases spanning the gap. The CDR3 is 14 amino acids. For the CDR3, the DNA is TGCGCCAGCAGCCAAGTGGCAGGAGGAAACACCATATATTTT. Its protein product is CASSQVAGGNTIYF.

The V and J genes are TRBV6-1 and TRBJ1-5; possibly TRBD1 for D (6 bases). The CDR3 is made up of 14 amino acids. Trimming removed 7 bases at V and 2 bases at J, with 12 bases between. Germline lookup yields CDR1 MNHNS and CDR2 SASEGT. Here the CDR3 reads CASMITGRNQPQHF. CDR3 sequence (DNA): TGTGCCAGCATGATTACAGGGCGCAATCAGCCCCAGCATTTT.

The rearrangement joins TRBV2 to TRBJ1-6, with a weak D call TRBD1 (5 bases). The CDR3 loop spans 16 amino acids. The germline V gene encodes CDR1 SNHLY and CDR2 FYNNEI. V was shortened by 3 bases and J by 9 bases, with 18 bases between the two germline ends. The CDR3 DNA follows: TGTGCCAGCAGTGACGGGACTTCAGCGTCTTCTTCACCCCTCCACTTT. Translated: CASSDGTSASSSPLHF. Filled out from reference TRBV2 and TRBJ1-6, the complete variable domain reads EPEVTQTPSHQVTQMGQEVILRCVPISNHLYFYWYRQILGQKVEFLVSFYNNEISEKSEIFDDQFSVERPDGSNFTLKIRSTKLEDSAMYFCASSDGTSASSSPLHFGNGTRLTVT.

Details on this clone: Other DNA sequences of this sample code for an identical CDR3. The CDR3, as DNA: TGTGCCAGCAGCGTAGGCCCGGGGGGTGGTGGAAACACCATATATTTT. Residues: CASSVGPGGGGNTIYF. V usage is TRBV9 and J usage is TRBJ1-3, with D possibly matching TRBD1 (5 bases). V was cut by 0 bases and J by 3 bases, with 13 bases left in between. This CDR3 contains 16 residues. CDR1 and CDR2 (germline): SGDLS, YYNGEE.

The CDR3, as DNA: TGTGCCAGCAGTTACGCGGGGGGGTCTTCCTACGAGCAGTACTTC. Encoded protein: CASSYAGGSSYEQYF. J is TRBJ2-7 and V is TRBV6-5; 9 nucleotides line up with TRBD2. V lost 2 bases to trimming and J lost 1 base; unmatched junction nucleotides: 3. The CDR3 sequence is 15 residues long. The germline V gene encodes CDR1 MNHEY and CDR2 SVGAGI.

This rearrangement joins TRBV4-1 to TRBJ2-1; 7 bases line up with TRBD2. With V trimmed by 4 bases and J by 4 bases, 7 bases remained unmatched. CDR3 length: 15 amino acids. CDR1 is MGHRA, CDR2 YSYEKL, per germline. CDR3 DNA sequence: TGCGCCAGCAGCCGCGGCGGGGGAACTTACAATGAGCAGTTCTTC. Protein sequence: CASSRGGGTYNEQFF.

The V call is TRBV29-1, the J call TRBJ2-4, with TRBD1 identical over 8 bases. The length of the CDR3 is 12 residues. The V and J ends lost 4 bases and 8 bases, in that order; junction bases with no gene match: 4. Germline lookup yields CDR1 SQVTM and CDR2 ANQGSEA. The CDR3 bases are TGCAGCGTTGGACAGGGGAGAGACATTCAGTACTTC. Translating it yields CSVGQGRDIQYF.

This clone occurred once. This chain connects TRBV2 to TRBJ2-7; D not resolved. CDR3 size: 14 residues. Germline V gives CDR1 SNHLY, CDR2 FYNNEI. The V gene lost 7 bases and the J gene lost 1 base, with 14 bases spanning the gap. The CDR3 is CASKMYDMSYEQYF. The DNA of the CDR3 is TGTGCCAGCAAGATGTATGACATGTCCTACGAGCAGTACTTC. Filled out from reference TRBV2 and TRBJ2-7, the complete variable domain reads EPEVTQTPSHQVTQMGQEVILRCVPISNHLYFYWYRQILGQKVEFLVSFYNNEISEKSEIFDDQFSVERPDGSNFTLKIRSTKLEDSAMYFCASKMYDMSYEQYFGPGTRLTVT.

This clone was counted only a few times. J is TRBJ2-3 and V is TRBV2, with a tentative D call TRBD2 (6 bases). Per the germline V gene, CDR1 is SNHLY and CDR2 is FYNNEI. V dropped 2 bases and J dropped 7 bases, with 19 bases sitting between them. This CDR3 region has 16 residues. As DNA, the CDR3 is TGTGCCAGCAGTGAACGGGAGAGGCAGGGTGGGAATACGCAGTATTTT. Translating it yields CASSERERQGGNTQYF.

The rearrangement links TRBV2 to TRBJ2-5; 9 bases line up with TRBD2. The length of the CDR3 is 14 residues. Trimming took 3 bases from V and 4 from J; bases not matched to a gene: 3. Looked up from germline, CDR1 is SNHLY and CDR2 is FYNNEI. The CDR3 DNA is TGTGCCAGCAGTGATCAGCGGGGGGCAGAGACCCAGTACTTC. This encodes CASSDQRGAETQYF.

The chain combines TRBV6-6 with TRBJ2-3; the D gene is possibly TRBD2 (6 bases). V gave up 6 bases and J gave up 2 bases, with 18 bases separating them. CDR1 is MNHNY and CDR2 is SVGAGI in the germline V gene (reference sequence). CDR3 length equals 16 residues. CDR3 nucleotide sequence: TGTGCCAGCAGAAGCCCCCTAGGAGGGGACACAGATACGCAGTATTTT. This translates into CASRSPLGGDTDTQYF.

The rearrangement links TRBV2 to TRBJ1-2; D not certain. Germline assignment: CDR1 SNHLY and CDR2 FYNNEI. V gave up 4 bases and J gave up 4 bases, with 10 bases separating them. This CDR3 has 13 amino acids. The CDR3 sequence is CASSATQVYGYTF. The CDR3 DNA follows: TGTGCCAGCAGTGCAACCCAGGTCTATGGCTACACCTTC.

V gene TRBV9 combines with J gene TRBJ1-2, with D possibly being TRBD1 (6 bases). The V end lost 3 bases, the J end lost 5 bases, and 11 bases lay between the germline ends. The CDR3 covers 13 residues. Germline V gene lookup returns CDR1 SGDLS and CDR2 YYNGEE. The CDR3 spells CASSEQGGYGYTF. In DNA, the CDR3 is TGTGCCAGCAGCGAACAGGGTGGATATGGCTACACCTTC.

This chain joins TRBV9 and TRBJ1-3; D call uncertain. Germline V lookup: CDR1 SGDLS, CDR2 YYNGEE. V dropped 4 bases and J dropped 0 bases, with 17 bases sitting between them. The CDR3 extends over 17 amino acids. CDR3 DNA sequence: TGTGCCAGCAGCTTTATTCCCCTAGGAACCTCTGGAAACACCATATATTTT. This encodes CASSFIPLGTSGNTIYF.

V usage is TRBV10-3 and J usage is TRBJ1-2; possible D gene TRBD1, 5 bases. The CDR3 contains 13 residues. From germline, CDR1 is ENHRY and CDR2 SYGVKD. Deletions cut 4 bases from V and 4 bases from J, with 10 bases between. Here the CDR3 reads CAISAGGFYGYTF. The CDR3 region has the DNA TGTGCCATCAGTGCCGGGGGGTTCTATGGCTACACCTTC.

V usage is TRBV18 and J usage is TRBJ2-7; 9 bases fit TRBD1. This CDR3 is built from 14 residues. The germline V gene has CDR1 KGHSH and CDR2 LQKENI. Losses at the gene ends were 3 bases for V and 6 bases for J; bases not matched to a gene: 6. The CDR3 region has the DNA TGTGCCAGCTCACCGGGGACAGGGAAGGTCGAGCAGTACTTC. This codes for CASSPGTGKVEQYF.

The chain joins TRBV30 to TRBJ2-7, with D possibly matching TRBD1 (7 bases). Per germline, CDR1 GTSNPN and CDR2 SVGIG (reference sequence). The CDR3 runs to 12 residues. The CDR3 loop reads CAGGRGSYEQYF. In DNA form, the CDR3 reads TGTGCGGGGGGCAGGGGGTCCTACGAGCAGTACTTC.

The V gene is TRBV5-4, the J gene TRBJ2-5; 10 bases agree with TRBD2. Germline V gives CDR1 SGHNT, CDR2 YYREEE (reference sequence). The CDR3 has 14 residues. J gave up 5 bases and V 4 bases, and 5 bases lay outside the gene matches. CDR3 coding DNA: TGTGCCAGCAGCCCGGGGACTAGCGTGGAGACCCAGTACTTC. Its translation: CASSPGTSVETQYF.

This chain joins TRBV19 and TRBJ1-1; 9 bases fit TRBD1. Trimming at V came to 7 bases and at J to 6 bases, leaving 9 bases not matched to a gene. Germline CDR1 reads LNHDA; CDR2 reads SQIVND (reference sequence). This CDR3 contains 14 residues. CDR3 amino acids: CASTLQGAVSEAFF. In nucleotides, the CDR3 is TGTGCCAGTACCTTACAGGGGGCGGTTTCTGAAGCTTTCTTT.